The 8 T cell receptor beta chains given below trace back to one sample, sequenced in a study of human T cells and chemical hapten exposure (dated by TCRdb to the early 2020s). Taken with the paper, the label for time point translates to: pre-sensitization, week 0. The intended sense of this specimen's treatment or condition label: therapeutic diphenylcyclopropenone sensitization with weekly scalp DPC. The library came from RACE. The sequencing machine was a NextSeq 500. The raw public reads went through TCRdb reprocessing: fastp at Q25, MiXCR clone calling, in-frame beta chains kept. Entries are consolidated by CDR3 protein sequence, retaining the most common genes and DNA. This sample comprises 250,000 or so distinct CDR3 sequences, approximately 8% of them detected only once. About 1.2% of the sample is in the top ten clones. The sample here was whole blood, taken in connection with sensitization to the hapten diphenylcyclopropenone (DPC). The receptors were sampled from a young man with alopecia areata. Some clones in this sample may be carry-over from other donors' samples.

The chain recombines TRBV5-1 with TRBJ2-1; D is perhaps TRBD1 (6 bases). The V end was cut by 2 bases, the J end by 5 bases, with 14 bases between. Germline assignment: CDR1 SGHRS and CDR2 YFSETQ. This CDR3 comprises 15 residues. CDR3 DNA sequence: TGCGCCAGCAGCTTACCGGGACATAGAAACAATGAGCAGTTCTTC. It is translated as CASSLPGHRNNEQFF.

The chain links TRBV7-6 to TRBJ2-7, with D tentatively TRBD1 or TRBD2 (6 bases each). Trimming took 0 bases from V and 6 from J, leaving 15 bases between them. Germline V gives CDR1 SGHVS, CDR2 FNYEAQ. The CDR3 totals 15 residues. Here the CDR3 reads CASSLAGGERGEQYF. CDR3 DNA sequence: TGTGCCAGCAGCTTAGCCGGGGGCGAGAGAGGCGAGCAGTACTTC.

This clonotype was seen more than once but under ten times. This rearrangement joins TRBV20-1 to TRBJ1-6; possibly TRBD1 for D (5 bases). Germline CDR1 and CDR2: DFQATT and SNEGSKA (reference sequence). This CDR3 comprises 11 residues. Trimming removed 4 bases at V and 14 bases at J, with 12 bases between. The CDR3 nucleotides are TGCAGTGCTAAGGCAGGGTCGTCCCTCCACTTT. Translation: CSAKAGSSLHF.

This clonotype was counted many times. V usage is TRBV12-3 or TRBV12-4 and J usage is TRBJ1-2; D possibly corresponds to TRBD1 (6 bases). Trimming took 7 bases from V and 4 from J, leaving 16 bases between them. CDR3 length: 14 residues. Here the CDR3 DNA reads TGTGCCAGCACTCACAGGGAGCAGGGCTATGGCTACACCTTC. As protein: CASTHREQGYGYTF.

This clonotype was observed a few times. J is TRBJ1-1 and V is TRBV21-1; the table calls TRBD1, which could not be checked here. TRBV21-1 is a documented pseudogene. CDR3 length: 13 residues. The CDR3 nucleotides are TGTGCCAGCACCTTAGCAGGGGGCACTGAAGCTTTCTTT. This translates into CASTLAGGTEAFF.

This clonotype was seen only a few times. The rearrangement links TRBV6-2 or TRBV6-3 to TRBJ2-7, with D possibly matching TRBD1 (5 bases). Trimming shortened V by 4 bases and J by 0 bases, and 10 bases separated the two germline ends. Germline-derived CDR1 and CDR2 are MNHEY and SVGEGT. The CDR3 is 14 amino acids. The CDR3 DNA follows: TGTGCCAGCAGTTGGCAGGGTTCCTCCTACGAGCAGTACGTC. Protein: CASSWQGSSYEQYV.

V is TRBV2 and J is TRBJ2-1, with 10 bases aligning to TRBD1. The germline gives CDR1 SNHLY, CDR2 FYNNEI. After removal of 4 bases from V and 7 bases from J, the junction contained 1 base not matched to a gene. The CDR3 is 13 amino acids. CDR3 loop: CASSGQGANEQFF. The DNA of the CDR3 is TGTGCCAGCAGTGGACAGGGGGCTAATGAGCAGTTCTTC.

The chain has TRBV7-6 and TRBJ2-1; D is unresolved. CDR3 length equals 14 residues. Trimming removed 1 base from V and 5 bases from J, with 9 bases in between. The germline V gene encodes CDR1 SGHVS and CDR2 FNYEAQ. This CDR3 reads CASSLEHRDNEQFF. The CDR3 coding sequence is TGTGCCAGCAGCTTAGAACACCGGGACAATGAGCAGTTCTTC.